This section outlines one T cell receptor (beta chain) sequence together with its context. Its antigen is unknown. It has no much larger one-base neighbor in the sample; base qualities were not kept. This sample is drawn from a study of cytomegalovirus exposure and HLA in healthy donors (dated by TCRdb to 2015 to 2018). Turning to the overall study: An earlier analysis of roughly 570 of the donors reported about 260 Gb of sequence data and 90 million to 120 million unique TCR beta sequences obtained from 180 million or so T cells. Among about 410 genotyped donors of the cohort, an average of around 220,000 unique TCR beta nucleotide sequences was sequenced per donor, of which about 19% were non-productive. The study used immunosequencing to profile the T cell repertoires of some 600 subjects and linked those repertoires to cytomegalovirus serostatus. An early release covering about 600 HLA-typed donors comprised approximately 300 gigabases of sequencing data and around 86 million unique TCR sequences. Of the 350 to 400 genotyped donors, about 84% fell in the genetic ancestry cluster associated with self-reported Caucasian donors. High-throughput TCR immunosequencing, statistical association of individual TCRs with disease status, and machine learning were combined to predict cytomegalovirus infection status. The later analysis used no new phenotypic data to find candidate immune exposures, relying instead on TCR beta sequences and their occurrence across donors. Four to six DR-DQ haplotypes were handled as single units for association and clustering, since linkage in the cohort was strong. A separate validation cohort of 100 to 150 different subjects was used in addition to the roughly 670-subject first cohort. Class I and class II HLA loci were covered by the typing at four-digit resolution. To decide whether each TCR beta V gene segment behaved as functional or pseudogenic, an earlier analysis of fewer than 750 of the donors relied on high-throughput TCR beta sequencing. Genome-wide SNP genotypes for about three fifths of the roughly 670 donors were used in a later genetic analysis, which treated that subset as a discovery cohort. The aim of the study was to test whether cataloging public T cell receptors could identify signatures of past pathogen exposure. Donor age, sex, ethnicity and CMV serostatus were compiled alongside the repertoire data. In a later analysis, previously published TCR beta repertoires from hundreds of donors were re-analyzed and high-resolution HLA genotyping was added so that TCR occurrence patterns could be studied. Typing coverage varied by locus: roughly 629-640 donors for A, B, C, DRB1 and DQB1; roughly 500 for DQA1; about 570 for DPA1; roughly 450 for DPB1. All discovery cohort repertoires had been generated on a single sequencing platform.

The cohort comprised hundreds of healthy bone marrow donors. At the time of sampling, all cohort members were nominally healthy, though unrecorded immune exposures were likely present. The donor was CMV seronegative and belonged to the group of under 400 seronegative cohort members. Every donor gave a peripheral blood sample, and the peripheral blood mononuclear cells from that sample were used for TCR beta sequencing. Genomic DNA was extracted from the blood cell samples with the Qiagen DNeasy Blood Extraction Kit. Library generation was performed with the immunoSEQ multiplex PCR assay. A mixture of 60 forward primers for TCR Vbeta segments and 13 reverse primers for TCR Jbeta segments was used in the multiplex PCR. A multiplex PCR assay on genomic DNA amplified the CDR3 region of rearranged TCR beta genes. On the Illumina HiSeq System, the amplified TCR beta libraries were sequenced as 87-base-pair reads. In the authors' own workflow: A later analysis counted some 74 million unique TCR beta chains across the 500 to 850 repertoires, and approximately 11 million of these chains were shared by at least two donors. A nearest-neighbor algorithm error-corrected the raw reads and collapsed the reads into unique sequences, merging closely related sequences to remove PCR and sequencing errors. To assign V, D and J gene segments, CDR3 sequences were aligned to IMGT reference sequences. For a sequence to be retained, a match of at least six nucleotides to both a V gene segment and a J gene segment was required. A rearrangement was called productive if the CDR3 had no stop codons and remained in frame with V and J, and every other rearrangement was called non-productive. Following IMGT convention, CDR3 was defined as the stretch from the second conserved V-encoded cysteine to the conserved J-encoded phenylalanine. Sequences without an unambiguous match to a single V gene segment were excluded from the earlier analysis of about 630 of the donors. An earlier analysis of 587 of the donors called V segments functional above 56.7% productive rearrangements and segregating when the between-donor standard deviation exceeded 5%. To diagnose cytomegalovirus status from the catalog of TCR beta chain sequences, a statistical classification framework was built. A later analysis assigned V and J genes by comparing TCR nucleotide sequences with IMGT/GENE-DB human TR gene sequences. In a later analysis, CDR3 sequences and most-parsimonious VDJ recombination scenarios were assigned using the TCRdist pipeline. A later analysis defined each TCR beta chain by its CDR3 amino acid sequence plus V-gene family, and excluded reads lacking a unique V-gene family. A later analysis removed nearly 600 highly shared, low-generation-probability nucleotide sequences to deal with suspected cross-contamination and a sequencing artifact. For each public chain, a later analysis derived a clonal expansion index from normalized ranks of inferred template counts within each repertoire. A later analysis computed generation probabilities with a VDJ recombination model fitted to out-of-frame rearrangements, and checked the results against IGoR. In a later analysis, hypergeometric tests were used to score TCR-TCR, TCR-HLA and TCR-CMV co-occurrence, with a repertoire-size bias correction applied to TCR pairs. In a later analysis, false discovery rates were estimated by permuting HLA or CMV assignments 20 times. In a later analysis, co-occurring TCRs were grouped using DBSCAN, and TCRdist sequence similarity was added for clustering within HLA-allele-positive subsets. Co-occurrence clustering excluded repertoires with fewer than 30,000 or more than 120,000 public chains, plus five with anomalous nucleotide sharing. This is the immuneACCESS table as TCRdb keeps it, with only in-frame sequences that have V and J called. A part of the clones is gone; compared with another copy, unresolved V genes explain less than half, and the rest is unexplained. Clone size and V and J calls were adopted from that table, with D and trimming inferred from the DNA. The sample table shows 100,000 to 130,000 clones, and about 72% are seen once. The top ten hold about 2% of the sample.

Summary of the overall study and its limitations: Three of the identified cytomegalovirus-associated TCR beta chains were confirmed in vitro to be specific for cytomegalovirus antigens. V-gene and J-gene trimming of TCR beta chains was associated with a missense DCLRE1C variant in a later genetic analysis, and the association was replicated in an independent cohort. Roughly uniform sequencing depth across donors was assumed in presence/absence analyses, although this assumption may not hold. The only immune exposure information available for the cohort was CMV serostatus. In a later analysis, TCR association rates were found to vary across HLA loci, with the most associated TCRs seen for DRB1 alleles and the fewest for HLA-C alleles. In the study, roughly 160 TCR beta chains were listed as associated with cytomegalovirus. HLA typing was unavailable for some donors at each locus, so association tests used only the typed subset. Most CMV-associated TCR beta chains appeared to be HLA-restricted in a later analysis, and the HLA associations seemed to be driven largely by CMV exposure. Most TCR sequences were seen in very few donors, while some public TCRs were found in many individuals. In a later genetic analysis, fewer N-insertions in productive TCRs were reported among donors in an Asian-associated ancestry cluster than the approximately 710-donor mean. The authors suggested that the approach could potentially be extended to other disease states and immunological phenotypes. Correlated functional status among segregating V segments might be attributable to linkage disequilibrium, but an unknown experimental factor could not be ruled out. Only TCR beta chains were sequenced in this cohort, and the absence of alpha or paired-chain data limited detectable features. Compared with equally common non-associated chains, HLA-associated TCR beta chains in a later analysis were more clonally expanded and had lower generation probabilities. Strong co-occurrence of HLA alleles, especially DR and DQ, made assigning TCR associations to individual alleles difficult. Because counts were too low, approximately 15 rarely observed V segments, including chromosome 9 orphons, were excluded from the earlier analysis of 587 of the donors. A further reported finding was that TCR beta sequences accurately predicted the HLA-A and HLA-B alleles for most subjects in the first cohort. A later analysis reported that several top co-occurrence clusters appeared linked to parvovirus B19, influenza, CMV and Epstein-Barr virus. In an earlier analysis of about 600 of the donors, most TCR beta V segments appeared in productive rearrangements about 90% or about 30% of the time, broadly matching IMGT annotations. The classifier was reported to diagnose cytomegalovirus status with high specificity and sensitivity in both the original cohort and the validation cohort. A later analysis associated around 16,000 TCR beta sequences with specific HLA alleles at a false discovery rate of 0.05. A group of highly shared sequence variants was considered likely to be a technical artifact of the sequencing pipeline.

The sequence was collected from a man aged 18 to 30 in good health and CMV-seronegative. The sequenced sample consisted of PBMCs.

The CDR3 reads CASSSRGGVIDTQYF. In nucleotide form, the sequence is TGTGCCAGCAGCTCCCGTGGAGGGGTTATAGATACGCAGTATTTT. The sequence is built from TRBV11-3 and TRBJ2-3; a weak D assignment points to TRBD2 (6 bases agree). Including the terminal cysteine and phenylalanine, the CDR3 comprises 15 residues. The kept DNA is CDR3 alone, 45 bases in frame from the first base. The V end loses 4 bases and the J end loses 5 bases, and a stretch of 16 bases separates them. From the germline V gene, CDR1 is SGHNT and CDR2 is YENEEA.